One and the same sample provided the 9 T cell receptor beta chains below, sequenced in a study of glioma-infiltrating T cells after dendritic cell vaccination. Data came from immunoSEQ multiplex PCR; TCRdb stores just in-frame clones and leaves some out. Among some 70,000 clones, around 81% were seen once, and the ten largest hold approximately 7.9%. The starting material was blood, obtained before dendritic cell vaccination. The receptors were gathered from a human donor with glioblastoma.

The chain has TRBV27 and TRBJ2-7; TRBD1 aligns across 7 bases. The CDR3 contains 12 residues. Trimming at V came to 8 bases and at J to 3 bases, leaving 4 bases not matched to a gene. Germline V gene lookup returns CDR1 MNHEY and CDR2 SMNVEV (reference sequence). CDR3 coding DNA: TGTGCCAGCGGGGACAGCCTCTACGAGCAGTACTTC. As protein: CASGDSLYEQYF.

V is TRBV5-5 and J is TRBJ1-1; D is possibly TRBD1 (5 bases). Germline CDR1 SGHKS, CDR2 YYEKEE (reference sequence). The CDR3 length is 13 residues. Trimming pared 2 bases from V and 7 bases from J, leaving 12 bases between. The CDR3 sequence is CASSFSAQGEAFF. CDR3 nucleotide sequence: TGTGCCAGCAGCTTCAGCGCTCAGGGTGAAGCTTTCTTT.

The DNA of the CDR3 is TGTGCCAGCAGCTTAAAGGACAGGGCCGGAACAGATACGCAGTATTTT. It is translated as CASSLKDRAGTDTQYF. The chain has TRBV7-9 and TRBJ2-3; 8 bases fit TRBD1. J was trimmed by 3 bases and V by 2 bases; bases with no gene match: 7. Germline CDR1 and CDR2: SEHNR and FQNEAQ (reference sequence). The CDR3 consists of 16 residues.

The chain joins TRBV19 to TRBJ2-3; D is perhaps TRBD1 (5 bases). This CDR3 spans 14 amino acids. CDR1 LNHDA and CDR2 SQIVND come from the germline V gene (reference sequence). Trimming took off 7 bases at V and 2 bases at J, with 13 bases between the two ends. CDR3: CASKRTPTTDTQYF. CDR3 nucleotides: TGTGCCAGTAAACGGACACCTACCACAGATACGCAGTATTTT.

The V call is TRBV7-2, the J call TRBJ2-1; 11 bases align to TRBD2. CDR1 SGHTA and CDR2 FQGNSA come from the germline V gene. V lost 6 bases to trimming and J lost 7 bases; unmatched junction nucleotides: 11. The CDR3 runs 16 residues. The CDR3 DNA reads TGTGCCAGCAGGGAACGTCTAGCGGGGGGCGGAAATGAGCAGTTCTTC. This sequence encodes CASRERLAGGGNEQFF.

This sequence joins TRBV9 and TRBJ2-1, with D perhaps matching TRBD1 (6 bases). Germline V gives CDR1 SGDLS, CDR2 YYNGEE. V lost 3 bases and J lost 9, with 16 bases in between. This CDR3 comprises 14 residues. The DNA for the CDR3 is TGTGCCAGCAGCGCCGACAGGAGAGGGATTGAGCAGTTCTTC. This encodes CASSADRRGIEQFF.

J is TRBJ2-2 and V is TRBV5-1; 8 positions match TRBD1. Trimming took 4 bases from V and 4 from J; bases not matched to a gene: 12. The length of the CDR3 is 17 residues. The germline V gene encodes CDR1 SGHRS and CDR2 YFSETQ. CDR3 in DNA: TGCGCCAGCAGCCCGGAACATCAGGGGGCTACCACCGGGGAGCTGTTTTTT. Translated, it gives CASSPEHQGATTGELFF.

The chain links TRBV29-1 to TRBJ2-5, with 12 bases identical to TRBD2. The CDR3 extends over 14 amino acids. J lost 3 bases, V lost 6 bases, and 5 bases had no gene match. Germline V CDR1 and CDR2: SQVTM, ANQGSEA. The CDR3 region is CSVWASGGEETQYF. CDR3 DNA: TGCAGCGTGTGGGCTAGCGGGGGGGAAGAGACCCAGTACTTC.

The V gene is TRBV4-2, the J gene TRBJ2-2; no reliable D call. Germline CDR1 is LGHNA and CDR2 is YNFKEQ. Between the trimmed V and J ends, which lost 1 base and 5 bases, there was a span of 11 bases. This CDR3 comprises 15 residues. CDR3 sequence reads: CASSQALAITGELFF. The CDR3 nucleotides read TGTGCCAGCAGCCAAGCGCTCGCGATAACCGGGGAGCTGTTTTTT.